This T cell receptor beta chain was retrieved from a study of beta chain features in type 1 diabetes. Study results and caveats: Compared to healthy donors, patients appeared to have naive, central memory and Treg TCRB repertoires that were more alike.

A few counts support this clone. Antigen: not known. The study reverse transcribed the entire isolated RNA, so it sequenced expressed TCRB transcripts. Profiled with immunoSEQ multiplex PCR; TCRdb holds only in-frame clones, not every one. The sample consists of roughly 310,000 clones, more than 9.5% of them appearing once. Germline loops: CDR1 SGHNT, CDR2 YYREEE (reference sequence). The ends lost 4 bases at V and 3 bases at J; junction bases unmatched: 9. CDR3 length: 15 amino acids. This TCR was sampled from a woman in her thirties in good health. The chain links TRBV5-4 to TRBJ2-7; 8 bases map to TRBD2. The specimen was naive CD4+ T cells from blood. The CDR3 nucleotides read TGTGCCAGCAGCCCCCAATCCGGGACTAGCTACGAGCAGTACTTC. It encodes CASSPQSGTSYEQYF.